This entry concerns a single T cell receptor (beta chain). Naive CD4+ cells were CD45RA-selected; the remaining cells were memory. This sample stems from a study of shared clonotypes between healthy human individuals. The V gene's germline CDR1 is SGDLS and CDR2 YYNGEE. The CDR3 spans 17 residues. The ends lost 2 bases at V and 5 bases at J; junction bases unmatched: 7. Repertoires were generated with immunoSEQ multiplex PCR, while TCRdb's copy carries only in-frame clones and drops some. The table has 1.6 million or so clones, around 95% seen once. Sample: naive CD4+ T cells sorted from blood. Subset meaning: CD45RA+ positively selected. The rearrangement joins TRBV9 to TRBJ2-2, with 12 positions matching TRBD2. This TCR derives from a man under 40 in good health. The CDR3 coding sequence is TGTGCCAGCAGCGTGCTAGCGGGAGGGTTGGGGACCGGGGAGCTGTTTTTT. This sequence encodes CASSVLAGGLGTGELFF.